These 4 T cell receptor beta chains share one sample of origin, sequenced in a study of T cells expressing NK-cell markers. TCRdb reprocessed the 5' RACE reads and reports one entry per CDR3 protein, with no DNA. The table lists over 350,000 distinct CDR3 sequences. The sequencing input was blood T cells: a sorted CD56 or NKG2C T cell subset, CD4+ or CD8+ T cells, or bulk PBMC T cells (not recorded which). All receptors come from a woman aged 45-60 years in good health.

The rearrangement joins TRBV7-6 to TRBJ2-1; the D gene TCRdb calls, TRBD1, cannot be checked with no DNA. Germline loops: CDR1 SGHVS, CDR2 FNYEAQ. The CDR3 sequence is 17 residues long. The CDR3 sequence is CASSLTLSGSGGNEQFF.

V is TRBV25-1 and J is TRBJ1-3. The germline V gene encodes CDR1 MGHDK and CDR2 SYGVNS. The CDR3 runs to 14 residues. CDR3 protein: CASSEIGDGNTIYF.

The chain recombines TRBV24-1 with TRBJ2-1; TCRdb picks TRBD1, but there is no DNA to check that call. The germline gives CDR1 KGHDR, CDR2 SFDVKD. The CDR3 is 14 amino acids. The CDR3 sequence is CATSDTGVDNEQFF.

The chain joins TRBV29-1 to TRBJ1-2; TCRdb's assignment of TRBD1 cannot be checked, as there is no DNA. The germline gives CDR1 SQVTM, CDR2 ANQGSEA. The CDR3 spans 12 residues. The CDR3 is CSVTGTYYGYTF.